This entry lists 20 T cell receptor beta chains sequenced from one sample in a study of CD8 T cells in ankylosing spondylitis. TCRdb used MiXCR to reprocess the 5' RACE reads, holding one entry per CDR3 protein. The table has under 250,000 distinct CDR3 sequences, around 32% seen once; the top ten hold about 4.2%. Sequencing was performed on blood, either unsorted or a sorted T cell fraction (not recorded which). The receptors stem from a male donor with ankylosing spondylitis or in good health (not recorded which).

This clonotype was detected ten times or more. The V call is TRBV6-4, the J call TRBJ2-3; D call uncertain. The germline V gene encodes CDR1 MRHNA and CDR2 SNTAGT. This CDR3 has 14 residues. Trimming took 2 bases from V and 3 from J, leaving 9 bases between them. CDR3 sequence reads: CASSDAAQTDTQYF. CDR3 sequence (DNA): TGTGCCAGCAGTGACGCCGCCCAAACAGATACGCAGTATTTT.

The CDR3 protein is CSIVTGNTGELFF. The CDR3 DNA follows: TGCAGCATCGTGACAGGGAACACCGGGGAGCTGTTTTTT. The chain is built from TRBV29-1 and TRBJ2-2; tentative D call: TRBD1 (6 bases). Trimming shortened V by 8 bases and J by 1 base, and 11 bases separated the two germline ends. The CDR3 loop spans 13 amino acids. Germline CDR1 is SQVTM and CDR2 is ANQGSEA.

This clonotype came up a few times. This rearrangement joins TRBV6-4 to TRBJ2-3; TRBD1 is a possible D gene (6 bases). Trimming pared 6 bases from V and 5 bases from J, leaving 6 bases between. Germline CDR1 MRHNA, CDR2 SNTAGT. The CDR3 has 11 amino acids. The CDR3 coding sequence is TGTGCCAGCAGACAGGGAGATACGCAGTATTTT. Protein sequence: CASRQGDTQYF.

The chain is built from TRBV28 and TRBJ2-5; TRBD1 matches 10 bases. This CDR3 is built from 16 residues. Germline trimming cut 0 bases from V and 5 bases from J; bases unmatched to any gene: 6. The V gene's germline CDR1 is MDHEN and CDR2 SYDVKM. The CDR3 DNA reads as TGTGCCAGCAGTTTATGGGACAGGGGGATCTTGGAGACCCAGTACTTC. Protein product: CASSLWDRGILETQYF.

This clonotype was detected ten times or more. The chain is built from TRBV6-8 and TRBJ1-5; 8 bases align to TRBD1. Trimming cost V 4 bases and J 4 bases; bases outside gene matches: 12. The CDR3 covers 17 residues. From germline, CDR1 is MNHGY and CDR2 SAAAGT. CDR3 sequence (DNA): TGTGCCAGCAGTTCAAGATCCCACAGGGGGGTGAATCAGCCCCAGCATTTT. Translation: CASSSRSHRGVNQPQHF.

The chain employs TRBV7-9 and TRBJ1-4; weak D call: TRBD1 (6 bases). V was shortened by 4 bases and J by 7 bases, with 13 bases between the two germline ends. This CDR3 region has 14 residues. Germline V gene sequence: CDR1 SEHNR, CDR2 FQNEAQ (reference sequence). The CDR3 DNA reads TGTGCCAGCAGCTCTCAGGGGTTTGCTGAAAAACTGTTTTTT. This translates into CASSSQGFAEKLFF.

The CDR3 coding sequence is TGCAGTGCTGCGGACACCAACACCGGGGAGCTGTTTTTT. Translated, it gives CSAADTNTGELFF. This chain uses TRBV20-1 with TRBJ2-2; D might be TRBD1 (5 bases). The germline CDR1 and CDR2 sequences are DFQATT and SNEGSKA (reference sequence). V lost 5 bases and J 2 bases, leaving 9 bases between the germline ends. The length of the CDR3 is 13 residues.

This clonotype was recorded at least ten times. The chain joins TRBV20-1 to TRBJ2-3; 11 bases are a match to TRBD2. The V gene end was trimmed by 2 bases and the J gene end by 2 bases; junction bases not matched to a gene: 3. Germline V gene data show CDR1 as DFQATT and CDR2 as SNEGSKA (reference sequence). The CDR3 runs 15 residues. CDR3 protein: CSARTGLADTDTQYF. The CDR3, as DNA: TGCAGTGCTAGAACGGGACTAGCGGACACAGATACGCAGTATTTT.

This clonotype occurred a few times. The J gene is TRBJ2-7, the V gene TRBV18; 10 positions match TRBD1. CDR1 is KGHSH, CDR2 LQKENI, per germline. V shed 6 bases, J shed 6 bases, and the junction held 5 bases outside the gene matches. CDR3 size: 13 residues. This CDR3 is CASSQDRGAEQYF. The CDR3 DNA sequence: TGTGCCAGCTCCCAGGACAGGGGGGCCGAGCAGTACTTC.

The chain carries TRBV11-2 and TRBJ2-7; no clear D gene. This CDR3 has 15 amino acids. The ends were cut back, 1 base at V and 4 bases at J, with 14 bases in the middle. Germline values: CDR1 SGHAT, CDR2 FQNNGV. CDR3 coding DNA: TGTGCCAGCAGCTTAGGGATCGGGTCCGGTTACGAGCAGTACTTC. Encoded protein: CASSLGIGSGYEQYF. The complete variable domain, with remaining parts taken from reference TRBV11-2 and TRBJ2-7, reads EAGVAQSPRYKIIEKRQSVAFWCNPISGHATLYWYQQILGQGPKLLIQFQNNGVVDDSQLPKDRFSAERLKGVDSTLKIQPAKLEDSAVYLCASSLGIGSGYEQYFGPGTRLTVT.

This chain uses TRBV5-1 with TRBJ2-7, with TRBD2 matching 7 bases. In germline, CDR1 is SGHRS, CDR2 YFSETQ. The CDR3 is 13 residues long. V shed 4 bases and J 6 bases; nucleotides not matched to a gene: 7. CDR3 sequence (DNA): TGCGCCAGCAGCGAGTATACGGGGGGCGAGCAGTACTTC. It is translated as CASSEYTGGEQYF.

The chain has TRBV29-1 and TRBJ1-1; 11 nucleotides align to TRBD1. In germline, CDR1 is SQVTM, CDR2 ANQGSEA. The junction had 10 bases not matched to a gene; V was cut back by 3 bases and J by 4 bases. CDR3 length equals 16 residues. CDR3 nucleotides: TGCAGCGTTGAGCTGTGGGACAGGGGGACCGGCACTGAAGCTTTCTTT. Protein: CSVELWDRGTGTEAFF.

V gene TRBV20-1 combines with J gene TRBJ1-5; TRBD1 matches 9 bases. Trimming cost V 6 bases and J 3 bases; bases outside gene matches: 6. There are 14 residues in the CDR3. Germline V gene sequence: CDR1 DFQATT, CDR2 SNEGSKA (reference sequence). CDR3 region: CSAQTGGLNQPQHF. Here the CDR3 DNA reads TGCAGTGCCCAGACAGGGGGTCTCAATCAGCCCCAGCATTTT.

In its sample, this clonotype was seen once. V gene TRBV20-1 combines with J gene TRBJ1-3; 8 nucleotides align to TRBD1. Germline V lookup: CDR1 DFQATT, CDR2 SNEGSKA (reference sequence). The trim removed 5 bases at V and 2 bases at J, leaving 11 bases unmatched. This CDR3 spans 16 amino acids. The CDR3 region has the DNA TGCAGTGCTCGGACAGGGCCCCCCGAGACTGGAAACACCATATATTTT. Protein sequence: CSARTGPPETGNTIYF.

This clonotype came up a few times. The gene calls are TRBV29-1 and TRBJ2-1, with D hard to call. V was shortened by 4 bases and J by 12 bases, with 13 bases between the two germline ends. The CDR3 length is 11 residues. Germline V gene lookup returns CDR1 SQVTM and CDR2 ANQGSEA. The CDR3 nucleotides read TGCAGCGTTGCATATTTGCAAGGGCAGTTCTTC. Protein product: CSVAYLQGQFF.

Only a few counts were recorded for this clonotype. The chain has TRBV20-1 and TRBJ2-1; TRBD1 agrees at 7 bases. Germline loops: CDR1 DFQATT, CDR2 SNEGSKA (reference sequence). V dropped 4 bases and J dropped 8; count of bases not matched to a gene: 11. The CDR3 totals 14 residues. The CDR3 sequence is CSATLQGPWDEQFF. CDR3 coding DNA: TGCAGTGCTACTCTACAGGGGCCCTGGGATGAGCAGTTCTTC.

V is TRBV28 and J is TRBJ2-3; D unclear. The germline CDR1 and CDR2 sequences are MDHEN and SYDVKM. Trimming removed 5 bases at V and 2 bases at J, with 8 bases between. This CDR3 is 13 amino acids long. The CDR3 loop reads CASSQPATDTQYF. The CDR3 region has the DNA TGTGCCAGCAGTCAGCCCGCCACAGATACGCAGTATTTT. Looking up the rest from reference TRBV28 and TRBJ2-3 gives the full variable domain: DVKVTQSSRYLVKRTGEKVFLECVQDMDHENMFWYRQDPGLGLRLIYFSYDVKMKEKGDIPEGYSVSREKKERFSLILESASTNQTSMYLCASSQPATDTQYFGPGTRLTVL.

The CDR3 region is CASSARGQGLRETQYF. The DNA of the CDR3 is TGTGCCAGCAGCGCACGCGGACAGGGTTTGCGAGAGACCCAGTACTTC. This chain connects TRBV7-9 to TRBJ2-5; 8 nucleotides line up with TRBD1. The V gene end was trimmed by 5 bases and the J gene end by 4 bases; junction bases not matched to a gene: 12. CDR3 size: 16 residues. In germline, CDR1 is SEHNR, CDR2 FQNEAQ (reference sequence).

The rearrangement joins TRBV6-5 to TRBJ2-3; possibly TRBD1 for D (5 bases). This CDR3 contains 16 residues. V lost 0 bases and J lost 0, with 10 bases in between. CDR1 and CDR2 (germline): MNHEY, SVGAGI. The CDR3 DNA follows: TGTGCCAGCAGTTACTCGAAAGGGGCTAGCACAGATACGCAGTATTTT. This translates into CASSYSKGASTDTQYF.

This clonotype was found a few times. The V and J genes are TRBV29-1 and TRBJ2-7; 10 bases map to TRBD1. Germline lookup yields CDR1 SQVTM and CDR2 ANQGSEA. This CDR3 has 14 amino acids. V dropped 7 bases and J dropped 6; count of bases not matched to a gene: 12. The CDR3 bases are TGCAGCGCCACCGGACAGGGGGACGTGGGCGAGCAGTACTTC. Translating gives CSATGQGDVGEQYF.